This entry features one T cell receptor beta chain sequence. Antigen unknown. This entry comes from a study of shared clonotypes between healthy human individuals. General study findings and limits: An expected dependence of interdonor clonotype sharing on sequencing depth was noted.

Terminally differentiated effector memory CD45RA+ cells were left out of the naive CD8 fraction, which was CD45RO-negative and positively selected for CCR7. Clones were read by immunoSEQ multiplex PCR, and TCRdb kept only the in-frame ones, dropping some. This sample has roughly 2,000,000 clones, with about 95% found just once. The sequence came from a man between 18 and 29 years old in good health. The sequenced sample was naive CD8+ T cells sorted from blood.

Here the CDR3 DNA reads TGTGCCAGCAGTCCATCCCGAGGTTACAAGACCTACGAGCAGTACTTC. Protein: CASSPSRGYKTYEQYF. The gene calls are TRBV27 and TRBJ2-7; no clear D. V dropped 5 bases and J dropped 2 bases, with 19 bases sitting between them. The CDR3 is 16 residues long. Germline V lookup: CDR1 MNHEY, CDR2 SMNVEV (reference sequence).